This T cell receptor beta chain was retrieved from a study of T cells after yellow fever vaccination. Each CDR3 protein gets one entry after TCRdb re-called the 5' RACE reads with MiXCR. The sample has 250,000 to 350,000 distinct CDR3 sequences; approximately 4% are singletons. This clonotype has more than one count but fewer than ten. This CDR3 is built from 12 residues. V lost 0 bases and J 8 bases, leaving 7 bases between the germline ends. From germline, CDR1 is MGHDK and CDR2 SYGVNS. This chain joins TRBV25-1 and TRBJ1-1; D is uncertain. The receptor comes from a man aged 18-30 years who received the YFV17D yellow fever vaccine. The sample was PBMCs, taken 15 days after the yellow fever booster vaccination. The CDR3 is CASSEYQSEAFF. The CDR3 nucleotides read TGTGCCAGCAGTGAATATCAGTCCGAAGCTTTCTTT.